This TCR beta chain was identified in a study of CD8 T cells in ankylosing spondylitis. Study-wide results and limits: As reported, disease-linked clones showed significant enrichment in matched ankylosing spondylitis synovial fluid. Before this, some motif variants had been reported in reactive arthritis synovial fluid and blood. Disease-linked clones bore a CD8+ phenotype and were relatively rare in peripheral blood. Among TCR beta sequences, a motif of several highly homologous variants appeared characteristic of ankylosing spondylitis blood.

Preparation of TCR beta libraries was done by quantitative 5'-RACE with molecular barcodes. TCRdb fed the 5' RACE reads into MiXCR, producing one record per CDR3 protein. Of about 540,000 distinct CDR3 sequences in the sample, roughly 12% were seen once. This clonotype was detected only a few times. As yet, its antigen is unknown. The germline V and J ends were trimmed by 8 bases and 3 bases, with 11 bases remaining between them. The CDR3 spans 14 residues. CDR1 is SGHAT and CDR2 is FQNNGV in the germline V gene. The receptor comes from a male donor with ankylosing spondylitis. Sequencing input: blood, either unsorted or a sorted T cell fraction (not recorded which). This chain connects TRBV11-2 to TRBJ2-6, with unresolved D. The CDR3 sequence is CASSDRSGANVLTF. Here the CDR3 DNA reads TGTGCCAGCTCTGATCGGAGTGGGGCCAACGTCCTGACTTTC. Together with reference TRBV11-2 and TRBJ2-6, the CDR3 gives the full variable domain: EAGVAQSPRYKIIEKRQSVAFWCNPISGHATLYWYQQILGQGPKLLIQFQNNGVVDDSQLPKDRFSAERLKGVDSTLKIQPAKLEDSAVYLCASSDRSGANVLTFGAGSRLTVL.